A selection of T cell receptor beta chains follows, all from one sample in a study of shared clonotypes between healthy human individuals. Produced via immunoSEQ multiplex PCR; TCRdb's table is partial and in-frame only. Here the sample spans around 180,000 clones, around 93% being singletons. The sample was naive CD4+ T cells sorted from blood. The receptors come from a woman under 40 in good health. CDR3s leave out the opening cysteine and the closing phenylalanine or tryptophan. Not all rows give a size; the values are once, few, many and, for expanded clones, a class.

v_gene	abundance	j_gene	CDR3aa
TRBV11-2	few	TRBJ2-7	ASSPPGWSDEQY
TRBV19	NA	NA	ASSIRGLSIGTGEQY
TRBV5-1	NA	TRBJ1-5	ASSPGVGGNQPQH
TRBV19	NA	TRBJ1-1	ASSIDGPSIGSEAF
TRBV2	NA	TRBJ1-5	ASSESLGQGNQPQH
TRBV28	NA	TRBJ2-7	ASSLERAPYEQY
TRBV28	NA	TRBJ1-2	ASSPPGTPNYGYT
TRBV18	NA	TRBJ1-4	ASSPRDSGEKLF
TRBV6-1	NA	TRBJ2-7	ASSEGFPSSYEQY
TRBV5-4	NA	TRBJ1-1	ASSFDGGRGAF
TRBV27	NA	TRBJ2-7	ASSSNSGVREQY
TRBV6-1	NA	TRBJ2-7	ASSERTGAGYEQY
TRBV4-1	NA	TRBJ2-7	ASSQKGGRERELLEQY
TRBV28	NA	TRBJ1-2	ASSPKYGYT
TRBV7-9	NA	TRBJ2-3	ASSRGSVTDTQY
TRBV10-3	NA	TRBJ2-7	AISEGQGAYEQY
TRBV6-5	NA	TRBJ1-4	ASSGTATNEKLF
TRBV5-1	NA	TRBJ1-1	ASNPGQGDTEAF
TRBV5-1	NA	TRBJ2-7	ASSLVAQAGGQGEQY
TRBV12-1	NA	TRBJ1-5	ASSFRESDKNQPQH
TRBV7-6	NA	TRBJ2-7	ASSLAGTERAYEQY